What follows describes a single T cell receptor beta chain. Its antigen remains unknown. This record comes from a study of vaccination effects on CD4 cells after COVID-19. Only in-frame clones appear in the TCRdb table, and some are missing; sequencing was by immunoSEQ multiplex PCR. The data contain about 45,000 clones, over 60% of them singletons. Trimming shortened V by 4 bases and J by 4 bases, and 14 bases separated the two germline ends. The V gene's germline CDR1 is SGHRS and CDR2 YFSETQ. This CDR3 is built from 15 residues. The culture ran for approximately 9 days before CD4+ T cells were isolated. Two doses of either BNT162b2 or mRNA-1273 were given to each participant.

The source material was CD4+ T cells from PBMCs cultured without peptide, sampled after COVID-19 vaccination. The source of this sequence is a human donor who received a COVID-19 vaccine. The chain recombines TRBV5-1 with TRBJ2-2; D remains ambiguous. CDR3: CASSPASRGTGELFF. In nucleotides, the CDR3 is TGCGCCAGCAGCCCGGCGAGTCGCGGCACCGGGGAGCTGTTTTTT.